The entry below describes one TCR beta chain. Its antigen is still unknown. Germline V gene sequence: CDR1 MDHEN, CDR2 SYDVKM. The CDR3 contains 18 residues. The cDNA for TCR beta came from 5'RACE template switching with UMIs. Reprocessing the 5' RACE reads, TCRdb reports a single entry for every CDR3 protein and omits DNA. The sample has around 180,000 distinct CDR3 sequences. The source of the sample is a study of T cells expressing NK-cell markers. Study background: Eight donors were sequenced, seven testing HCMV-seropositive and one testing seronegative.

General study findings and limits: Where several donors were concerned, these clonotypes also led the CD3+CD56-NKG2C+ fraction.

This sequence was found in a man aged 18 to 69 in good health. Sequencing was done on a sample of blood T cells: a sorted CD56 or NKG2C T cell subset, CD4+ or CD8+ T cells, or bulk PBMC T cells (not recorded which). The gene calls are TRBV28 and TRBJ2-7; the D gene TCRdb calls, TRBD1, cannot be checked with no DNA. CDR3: CAVTGMLLPGQGVNEQYF.